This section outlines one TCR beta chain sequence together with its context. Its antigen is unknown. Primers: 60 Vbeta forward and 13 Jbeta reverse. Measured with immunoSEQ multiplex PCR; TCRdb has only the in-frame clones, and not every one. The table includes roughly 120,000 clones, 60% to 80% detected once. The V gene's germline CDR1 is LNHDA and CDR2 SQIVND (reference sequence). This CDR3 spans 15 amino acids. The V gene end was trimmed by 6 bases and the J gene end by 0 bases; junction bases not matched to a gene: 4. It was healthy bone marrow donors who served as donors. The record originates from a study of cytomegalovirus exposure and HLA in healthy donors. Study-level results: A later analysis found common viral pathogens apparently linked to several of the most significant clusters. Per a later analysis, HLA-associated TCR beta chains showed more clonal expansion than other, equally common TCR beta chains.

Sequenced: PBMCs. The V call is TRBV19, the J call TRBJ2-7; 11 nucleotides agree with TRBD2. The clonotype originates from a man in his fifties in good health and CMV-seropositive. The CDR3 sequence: CASSAGTSGSYEQYF. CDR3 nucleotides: TGTGCCAGTAGCGCCGGGACTAGCGGCTCCTACGAGCAGTACTTC.